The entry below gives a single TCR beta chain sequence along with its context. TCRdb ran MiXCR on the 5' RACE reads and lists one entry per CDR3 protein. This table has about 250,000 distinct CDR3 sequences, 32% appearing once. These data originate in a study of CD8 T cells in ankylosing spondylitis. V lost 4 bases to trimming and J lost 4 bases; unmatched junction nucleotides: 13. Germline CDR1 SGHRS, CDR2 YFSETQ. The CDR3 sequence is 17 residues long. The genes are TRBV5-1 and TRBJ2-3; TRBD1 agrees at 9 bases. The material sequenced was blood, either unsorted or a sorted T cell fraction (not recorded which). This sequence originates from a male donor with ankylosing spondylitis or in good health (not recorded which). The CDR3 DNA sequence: TGCGCCAGCAGCGCCCAACCGGGACAGGGCCTCCCAGATACGCAGTATTTT. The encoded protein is CASSAQPGQGLPDTQYF.